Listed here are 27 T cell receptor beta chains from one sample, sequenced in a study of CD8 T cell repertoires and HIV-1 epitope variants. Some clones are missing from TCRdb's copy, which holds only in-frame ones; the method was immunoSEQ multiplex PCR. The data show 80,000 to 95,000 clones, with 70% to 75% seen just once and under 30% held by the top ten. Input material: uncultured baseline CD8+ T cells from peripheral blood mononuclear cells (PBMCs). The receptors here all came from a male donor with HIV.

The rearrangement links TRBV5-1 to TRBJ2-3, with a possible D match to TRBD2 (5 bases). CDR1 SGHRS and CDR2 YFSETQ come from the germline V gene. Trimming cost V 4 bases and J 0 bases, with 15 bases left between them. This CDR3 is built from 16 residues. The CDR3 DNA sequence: TGCGCCAGCAGCCCAACCCCGAGCGGTAGCACAGATACGCAGTATTTT. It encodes CASSPTPSGSTDTQYF.

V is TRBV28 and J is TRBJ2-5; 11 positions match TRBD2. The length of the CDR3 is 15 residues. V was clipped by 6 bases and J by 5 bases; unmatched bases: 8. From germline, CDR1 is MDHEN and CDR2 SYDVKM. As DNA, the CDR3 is TGTGCCAGCAGCGATAGCGGGGGGGCCCGGGAGACCCAGTACTTC. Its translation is CASSDSGGARETQYF.

The CDR3 nucleotides read TGTGCCAGCAGAACCTTCGACAGGGGCATTCAGTACTTC. Its translation: CASRTFDRGIQYF. The V and J genes are TRBV28 and TRBJ2-4; 8 positions agree with TRBD1. V lost 6 bases and J lost 9; bases outside the gene matches: 7. CDR1 and CDR2 (germline): MDHEN, SYDVKM. The CDR3 runs to 13 residues.

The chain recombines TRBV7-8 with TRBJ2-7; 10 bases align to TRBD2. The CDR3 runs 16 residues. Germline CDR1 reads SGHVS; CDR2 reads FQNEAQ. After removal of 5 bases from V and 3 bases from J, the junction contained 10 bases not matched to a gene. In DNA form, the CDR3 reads TGTGCCAGCAGCAGACAACTAGCGGGAAAAAACTACGAGCAGTACTTC. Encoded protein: CASSRQLAGKNYEQYF.

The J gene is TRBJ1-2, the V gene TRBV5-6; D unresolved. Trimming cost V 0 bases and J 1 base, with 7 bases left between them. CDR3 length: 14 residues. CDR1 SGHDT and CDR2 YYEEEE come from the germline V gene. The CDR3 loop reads CASSLVGNNYGYTF. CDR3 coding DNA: TGTGCCAGCAGCTTGGTGGGGAATAACTATGGCTACACCTTC.

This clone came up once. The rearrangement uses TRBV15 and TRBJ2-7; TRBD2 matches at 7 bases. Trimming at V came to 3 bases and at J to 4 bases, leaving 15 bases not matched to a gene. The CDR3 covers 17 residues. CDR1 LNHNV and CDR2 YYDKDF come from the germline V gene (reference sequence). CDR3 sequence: CATSSLFHGLAVYEQYF. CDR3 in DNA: TGTGCCACCAGCAGTTTGTTTCACGGGCTAGCGGTATACGAGCAGTACTTC. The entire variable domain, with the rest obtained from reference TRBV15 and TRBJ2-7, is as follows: DAMVIQNPRYQVTQFGKPVTLSCSQTLNHNVMYWYQQKSSQAPKLLFHYYDKDFNNEADTPDNFQSRRPNTSFCFLDIRSPGLGDTAMYLCATSSLFHGLAVYEQYFGPGTRLTVT.

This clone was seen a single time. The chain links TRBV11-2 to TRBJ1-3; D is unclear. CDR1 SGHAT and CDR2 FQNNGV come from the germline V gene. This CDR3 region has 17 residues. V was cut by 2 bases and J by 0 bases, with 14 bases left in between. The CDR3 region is CASSLPPDGSSGNTIYF. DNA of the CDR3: TGTGCCAGCAGCTTACCCCCAGACGGTAGCTCTGGAAACACCATATATTTT.

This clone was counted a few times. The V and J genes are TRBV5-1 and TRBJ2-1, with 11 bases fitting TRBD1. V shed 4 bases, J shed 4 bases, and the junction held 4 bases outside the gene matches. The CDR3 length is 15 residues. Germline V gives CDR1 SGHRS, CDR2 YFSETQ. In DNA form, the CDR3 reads TGCGCCAGCAGCCCGGGGACAGGGGGATACAATGAGCAGTTCTTC. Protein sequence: CASSPGTGGYNEQFF. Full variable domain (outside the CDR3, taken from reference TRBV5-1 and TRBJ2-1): KAGVTQTPRYLIKTRGQQVTLSCSPISGHRSVSWYQQTPGQGLQFLFEYFSETQRNKGNFPGRFSGRQFSNSRSEMNVSTLELGDSALYLCASSPGTGGYNEQFFGPGTRLTVL.

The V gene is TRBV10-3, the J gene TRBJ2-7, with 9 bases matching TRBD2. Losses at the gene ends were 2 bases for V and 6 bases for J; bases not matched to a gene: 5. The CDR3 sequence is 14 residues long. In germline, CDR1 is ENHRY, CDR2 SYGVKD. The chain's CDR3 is CAISEASGVSEQYF. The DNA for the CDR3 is TGTGCCATCAGTGAGGCTAGCGGGGTATCCGAGCAGTACTTC.

CDR3 DNA: TGTGCCAGCAGAGACTGGGATACGCAGTATTTT. It translates to CASRDWDTQYF. V gene TRBV28 combines with J gene TRBJ2-3; no definite D call. V gave up 6 bases and J gave up 6 bases, with 7 bases separating them. CDR1 is MDHEN, CDR2 SYDVKM, per germline. The CDR3 runs to 11 residues.

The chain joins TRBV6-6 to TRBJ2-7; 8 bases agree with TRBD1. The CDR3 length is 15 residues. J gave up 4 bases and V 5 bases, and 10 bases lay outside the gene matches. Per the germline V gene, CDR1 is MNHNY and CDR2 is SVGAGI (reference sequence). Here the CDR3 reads CASSPGQVFFYEQYF. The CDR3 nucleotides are TGTGCCAGCAGTCCGGGACAGGTCTTTTTTTACGAGCAGTACTTC.

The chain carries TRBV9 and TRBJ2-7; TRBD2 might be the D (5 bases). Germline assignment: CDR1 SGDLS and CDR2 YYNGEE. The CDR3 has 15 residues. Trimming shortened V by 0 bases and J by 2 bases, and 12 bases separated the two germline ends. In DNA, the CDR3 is TGTGCCAGCAGCGTAGCTGGAGGTTATCCCTACGAGCAGTACTTC. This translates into CASSVAGGYPYEQYF.

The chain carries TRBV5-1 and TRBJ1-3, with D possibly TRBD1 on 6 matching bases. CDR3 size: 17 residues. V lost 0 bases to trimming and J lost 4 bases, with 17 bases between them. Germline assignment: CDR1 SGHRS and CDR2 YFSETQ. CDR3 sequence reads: CASSLGGASGGGNTIYF. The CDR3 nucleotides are TGCGCCAGCAGCTTGGGGGGGGCGAGCGGCGGAGGAAACACCATATATTTT.

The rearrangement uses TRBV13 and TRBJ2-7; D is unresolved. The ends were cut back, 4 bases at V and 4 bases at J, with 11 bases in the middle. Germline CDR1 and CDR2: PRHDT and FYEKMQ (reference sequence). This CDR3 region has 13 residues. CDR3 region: CASSSEVGYEQYF. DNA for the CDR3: TGTGCCAGCAGCTCCGAGGTGGGGTACGAGCAGTACTTC.

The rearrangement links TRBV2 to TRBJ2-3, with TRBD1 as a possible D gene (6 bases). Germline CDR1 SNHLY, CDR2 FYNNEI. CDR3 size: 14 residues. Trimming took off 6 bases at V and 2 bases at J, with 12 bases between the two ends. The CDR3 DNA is TGTGCCAGCAGGGACTGGACAGCCACAGATACGCAGTATTTT. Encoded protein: CASRDWTATDTQYF.

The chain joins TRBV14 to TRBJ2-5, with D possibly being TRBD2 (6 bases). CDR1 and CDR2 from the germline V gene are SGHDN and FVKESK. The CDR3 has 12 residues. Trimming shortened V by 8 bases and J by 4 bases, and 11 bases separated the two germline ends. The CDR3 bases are TGTGCCAGCGGGGGGACTTCAGAGACCCAGTACTTC. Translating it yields CASGGTSETQYF. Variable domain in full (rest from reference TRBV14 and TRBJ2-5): EAGVTQFPSHSVIEKGQTVTLRCDPISGHDNLYWYRRVMGKEIKFLLHFVKESKQDESGMPNNRFLAERTGGTYSTLKVQPAELEDSGVYFCASGGTSETQYFGPGTRLLVL.

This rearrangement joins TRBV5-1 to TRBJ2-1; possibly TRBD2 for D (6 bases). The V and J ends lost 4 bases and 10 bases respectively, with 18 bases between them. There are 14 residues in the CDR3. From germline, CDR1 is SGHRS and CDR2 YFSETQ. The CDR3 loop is CASSLGLSMDEQFF. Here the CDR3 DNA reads TGCGCCAGCAGCCTGGGACTTTCAATGGACGAGCAGTTCTTC.

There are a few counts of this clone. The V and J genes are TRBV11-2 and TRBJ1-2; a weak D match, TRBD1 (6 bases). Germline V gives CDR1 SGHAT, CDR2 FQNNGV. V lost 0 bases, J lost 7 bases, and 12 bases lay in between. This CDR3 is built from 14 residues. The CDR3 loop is CASSLEGLGAGYTF. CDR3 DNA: TGTGCCAGCAGCTTAGAAGGTTTGGGGGCTGGCTACACCTTC.

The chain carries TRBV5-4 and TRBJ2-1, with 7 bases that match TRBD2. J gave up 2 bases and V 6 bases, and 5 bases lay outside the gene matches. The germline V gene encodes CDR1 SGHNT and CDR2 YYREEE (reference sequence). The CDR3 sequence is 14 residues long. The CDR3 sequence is CASMEGRAYNEQFF. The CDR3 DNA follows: TGTGCCAGCATGGAGGGGAGGGCCTACAATGAGCAGTTCTTC.

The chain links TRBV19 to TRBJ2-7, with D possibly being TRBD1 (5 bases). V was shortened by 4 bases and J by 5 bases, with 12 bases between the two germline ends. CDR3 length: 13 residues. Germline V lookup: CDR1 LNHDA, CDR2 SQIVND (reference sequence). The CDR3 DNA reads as TGTGCCAGTAGTACAGGCCCAGGGAACGAGCAGTACTTC. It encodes CASSTGPGNEQYF. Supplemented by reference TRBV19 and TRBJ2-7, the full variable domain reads DGGITQSPKYLFRKEGQNVTLSCEQNLNHDAMYWYRQDPGQGLRLIYYSQIVNDFQKGDIAEGYSVSREKKESFPLTVTSAQKNPTAFYLCASSTGPGNEQYFGPGTRLTVT.

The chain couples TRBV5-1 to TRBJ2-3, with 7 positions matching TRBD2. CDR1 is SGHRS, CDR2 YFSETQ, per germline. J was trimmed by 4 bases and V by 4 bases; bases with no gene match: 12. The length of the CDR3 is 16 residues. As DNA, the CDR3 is TGCGCCAGCAGCCCACCGGGGGAAAGCGGGGCAGATACGCAGTATTTT. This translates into CASSPPGESGADTQYF. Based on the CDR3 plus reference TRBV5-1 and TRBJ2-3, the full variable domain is KAGVTQTPRYLIKTRGQQVTLSCSPISGHRSVSWYQQTPGQGLQFLFEYFSETQRNKGNFPGRFSGRQFSNSRSEMNVSTLELGDSALYLCASSPPGESGADTQYFGPGTRLTVL.

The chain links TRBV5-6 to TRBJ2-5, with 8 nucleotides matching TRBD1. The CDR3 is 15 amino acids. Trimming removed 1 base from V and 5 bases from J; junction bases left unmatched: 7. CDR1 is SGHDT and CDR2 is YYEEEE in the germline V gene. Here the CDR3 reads CASSLIPGGLETQYF. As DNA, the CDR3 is TGTGCCAGCAGCTTGATCCCAGGGGGCTTGGAGACCCAGTACTTC.

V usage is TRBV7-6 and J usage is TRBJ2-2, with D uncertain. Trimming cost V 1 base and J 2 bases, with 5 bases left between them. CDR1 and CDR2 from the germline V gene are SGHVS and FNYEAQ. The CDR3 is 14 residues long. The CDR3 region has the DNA TGTGCCAGCAGCTTAGGCAGTAACACCGGGGAGCTGTTTTTT. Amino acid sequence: CASSLGSNTGELFF. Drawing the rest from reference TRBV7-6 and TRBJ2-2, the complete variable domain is GAGVSQSPRYKVTKRGQDVALRCDPISGHVSLYWYRQALGQGPEFLTYFNYEAQQDKSGLPNDRFSAERPEGSISTLTIQRTEQRDSAMYRCASSLGSNTGELFFGEGSRLTVL.

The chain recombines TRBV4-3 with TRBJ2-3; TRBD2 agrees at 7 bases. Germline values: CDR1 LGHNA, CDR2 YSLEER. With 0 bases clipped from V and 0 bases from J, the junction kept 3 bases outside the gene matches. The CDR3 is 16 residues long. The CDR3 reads CASSQEGGASTDTQYF. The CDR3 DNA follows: TGCGCCAGCAGCCAAGAGGGAGGGGCTAGCACAGATACGCAGTATTTT.

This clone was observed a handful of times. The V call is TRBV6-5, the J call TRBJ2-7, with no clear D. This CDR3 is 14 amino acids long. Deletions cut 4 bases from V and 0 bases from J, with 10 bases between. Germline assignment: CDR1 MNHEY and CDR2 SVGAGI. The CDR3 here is CASSSHSSSYEQYF. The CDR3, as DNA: TGTGCCAGCAGTTCCCACAGTAGCTCCTACGAGCAGTACTTC.

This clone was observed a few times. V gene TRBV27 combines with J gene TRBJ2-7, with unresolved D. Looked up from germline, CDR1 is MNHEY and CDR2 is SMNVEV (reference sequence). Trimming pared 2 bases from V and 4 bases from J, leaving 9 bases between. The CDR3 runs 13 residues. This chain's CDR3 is CASSLDPRYEQYF. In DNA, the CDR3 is TGTGCCAGCAGTTTAGATCCGAGATACGAGCAGTACTTC.

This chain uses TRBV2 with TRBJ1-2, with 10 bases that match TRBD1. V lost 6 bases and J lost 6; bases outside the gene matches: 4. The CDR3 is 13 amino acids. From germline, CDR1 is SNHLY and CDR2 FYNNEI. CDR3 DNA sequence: TGTGCCAGCAGGAAAGGGACAGGGGATGGCTACACCTTC. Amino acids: CASRKGTGDGYTF.